Listed below are T cell receptor beta chains from one sample, sequenced in a study of beta chain features in type 1 diabetes. Sequencing was performed with immunoSEQ multiplex PCR; in TCRdb, only in-frame clones are kept and a portion is missing. The sample has 500,000 to 700,000 clones; roughly a sixth are singletons. Specimen: naive CD4+ T cells from blood. The origin of the receptors is a man in his late teens or twenties in good health. The CDR3 runs from the conserved cysteine through the conserved F or W. Each record gives: D gene, J gene, clone size, V gene, CDR3 protein, CDR3 DNA. D genes are given only for firm matches. The size field is filled for only some rows; it gives once, few, many or a size class.

D gene: TRBD1; J gene: TRBJ2-1; clone size: -; V gene: TRBV5-1; CDR3 protein: CASSLGQGGFGEQFF; CDR3 DNA: TGCGCCAGCAGCCTGGGACAGGGGGGCTTCGGTGAGCAGTTCTTC
D gene: -; J gene: TRBJ1-1; clone size: few; V gene: TRBV29-1; CDR3 protein: CSVSGRMNTEAFF; CDR3 DNA: TGCAGCGTCTCGGGACGGATGAACACTGAAGCTTTCTTT
D gene: -; J gene: TRBJ1-3; clone size: -; V gene: TRBV15; CDR3 protein: CATSRDVGTPGNTIYF; CDR3 DNA: TGTGCCACCAGCAGAGATGTGGGAACGCCTGGAAACACCATATATTTT
D gene: -; J gene: TRBJ2-2; clone size: -; V gene: TRBV9; CDR3 protein: CASSHGGTNTGELFF; CDR3 DNA: TGTGCCAGCAGCCACGGGGGAACGAACACCGGGGAGCTGTTTTTT
D gene: -; J gene: TRBJ1-2; clone size: few; V gene: TRBV19; CDR3 protein: CASSMTGQRDGYTF; CDR3 DNA: TGTGCCAGTAGTATGACAGGACAGCGGGATGGCTACACCTTC
D gene: TRBD1; J gene: TRBJ1-2; clone size: few; V gene: TRBV4-3; CDR3 protein: CASSQEDRGRGYTF; CDR3 DNA: TGCGCCAGCAGCCAAGAGGACAGGGGCCGGGGCTACACCTTC
D gene: TRBD1; J gene: TRBJ2-1; clone size: few; V gene: TRBV6-1; CDR3 protein: CASSASGQGVPFPFNEQFF; CDR3 DNA: TGTGCCAGCAGTGCGTCGGGACAGGGAGTCCCCTTTCCTTTCAATGAGCAGTTCTTC
D gene: TRBD1; J gene: TRBJ2-7; clone size: few; V gene: TRBV7-9; CDR3 protein: CASSSRGLGVYEQYF; CDR3 DNA: TGTGCCAGCAGCTCCAGGGGGCTGGGAGTCTACGAGCAGTACTTC
D gene: -; J gene: TRBJ1-2; clone size: -; V gene: TRBV9; CDR3 protein: CASSVAAGYAGYTF; CDR3 DNA: TGTGCCAGCAGCGTAGCGGCTGGGTACGCGGGCTACACCTTC
D gene: -; J gene: TRBJ2-1; clone size: few; V gene: TRBV7-8; CDR3 protein: CASSLDTHDNEQFF; CDR3 DNA: TGTGCCAGCAGCTTAGACACCCATGACAATGAGCAGTTCTTC
D gene: TRBD1; J gene: TRBJ2-2; clone size: few; V gene: TRBV9; CDR3 protein: CASSPHPGQQNTGELFF; CDR3 DNA: TGTGCCAGCAGCCCTCATCCGGGACAGCAGAACACCGGGGAGCTGTTTTTT
D gene: -; J gene: TRBJ1-5; clone size: -; V gene: TRBV19; CDR3 protein: CASSASPGPQHF; CDR3 DNA: TGTGCCAGTAGTGCGAGTCCGGGGCCCCAGCATTTT
D gene: TRBD1; J gene: TRBJ1-6; clone size: -; V gene: TRBV7-6; CDR3 protein: CASSLNSGTGMSPLHF; CDR3 DNA: TGTGCCAGCAGCCTAAACTCCGGGACAGGGATGTCACCCCTCCACTTT
D gene: -; J gene: TRBJ1-5; clone size: -; V gene: TRBV9; CDR3 protein: CASSVAGTQNQPQHF; CDR3 DNA: TGTGCCAGCAGCGTAGCGGGGACCCAAAATCAGCCCCAGCATTTT
D gene: -; J gene: TRBJ2-6; clone size: few; V gene: TRBV2; CDR3 protein: CASFYGANVLTF; CDR3 DNA: TGTGCCAGCTTCTATGGGGCCAACGTCCTGACTTTC
D gene: -; J gene: TRBJ2-1; clone size: few; V gene: TRBV7-3; CDR3 protein: CASSLTEGSSSYNEQFF; CDR3 DNA: TGTGCCAGCAGCTTAACGGAGGGCAGCAGCTCCTACAATGAGCAGTTCTTC
D gene: -; J gene: TRBJ2-7; clone size: -; V gene: TRBV28; CDR3 protein: CASTPGPSSYEQYF; CDR3 DNA: TGTGCCAGCACCCCAGGGCCGAGCTCCTACGAGCAGTACTTC
D gene: TRBD2; J gene: TRBJ2-1; clone size: few; V gene: TRBV29-1; CDR3 protein: CSVVGSGSSQQFF; CDR3 DNA: TGCAGCGTTGTGGGTAGCGGGAGTTCCCAGCAGTTCTTC
D gene: -; J gene: TRBJ1-2; clone size: -; V gene: TRBV4-1; CDR3 protein: CASSQDRQPNYGYTF; CDR3 DNA: TGCGCCAGCAGCCAAGATCGGCAGCCTAACTATGGCTACACCTTC
D gene: TRBD1; J gene: TRBJ1-2; clone size: -; V gene: TRBV5-1; CDR3 protein: CASSRDRALGYTF; CDR3 DNA: TGCGCCAGCAGCCGTGACAGGGCCCTTGGCTACACCTTC
D gene: -; J gene: TRBJ1-2; clone size: -; V gene: TRBV14; CDR3 protein: CASSQDWANYGYTF; CDR3 DNA: TGTGCCAGCAGCCAAGATTGGGCTAACTATGGCTACACCTTC
D gene: -; J gene: TRBJ1-2; clone size: -; V gene: TRBV6-5; CDR3 protein: CASSYRGYGYTF; CDR3 DNA: TGTGCCAGCAGTTACCGGGGCTATGGCTACACCTTC
D gene: -; J gene: TRBJ1-6; clone size: -; V gene: TRBV27; CDR3 protein: CASNTPRGRSPLHF; CDR3 DNA: TGTGCCAGCAATACCCCGCGGGGTAGGTCACCCCTCCACTTT
D gene: -; J gene: TRBJ1-3; clone size: -; V gene: TRBV5-1; CDR3 protein: CASRDASPGNTIYF; CDR3 DNA: TGCGCCAGCAGGGACGCTTCTCCCGGAAACACCATATATTTT
D gene: -; J gene: TRBJ2-1; clone size: -; V gene: TRBV5-6; CDR3 protein: CASSLSGLGYNEQFF; CDR3 DNA: TGTGCCAGCAGCTTGTCAGGGCTTGGATACAATGAGCAGTTCTTC
D gene: -; J gene: TRBJ2-7; clone size: -; V gene: TRBV21-1; CDR3 protein: CASSKGKGTYEQYF; CDR3 DNA: TGTGCCAGCAGCAAGGGGAAGGGGACCTACGAGCAGTACTTC
D gene: -; J gene: TRBJ1-1; clone size: few; V gene: TRBV28; CDR3 protein: CASRTPGAEAFF; CDR3 DNA: TGTGCCAGCAGGACACCGGGAGCTGAAGCTTTCTTT
D gene: -; J gene: TRBJ1-1; clone size: few; V gene: TRBV18; CDR3 protein: CASSPRLLQVLNTEAFF; CDR3 DNA: TGTGCCAGCTCACCACGACTTCTTCAGGTTTTGAACACTGAAGCTTTCTTT
D gene: -; J gene: TRBJ1-2; clone size: -; V gene: TRBV5-4; CDR3 protein: CASSSTGLANYGYTF; CDR3 DNA: TGTGCCAGCAGCTCCACAGGGTTAGCTAACTATGGCTACACCTTC
D gene: -; J gene: TRBJ1-2; clone size: -; V gene: TRBV19; CDR3 protein: CASSIWGSGPRGYTF; CDR3 DNA: TGTGCCAGTAGTATATGGGGCTCCGGGCCCCGAGGCTACACCTTC